This TCR beta chain derives from a study of blood T cells in healthy people across ages. Background on the study: About one barcoded beta molecule per two T cells was captured by template switching.

This clonotype was observed a handful of times. CDR3 length equals 15 residues. With V trimmed by 2 bases and J by 1 base, 3 bases remained unmatched. Germline V gives CDR1 SNHLY, CDR2 FYNNEI. Using a J-beta primer mix together with a sample-barcoded 5' primer, a second PCR was run for roughly 7 to 11 cycles. TCRdb passed the 5' RACE reads through MiXCR, listing each CDR3 protein once. Here the sample spans 760,000 or so distinct CDR3 sequences, roughly 25% being singletons. Another study also made use of these data, one on T cells of mothers and their children. That work states: With unrelated pairs as the comparison, related mother-child pairs had a slightly higher overlap that was not significant.

The TCR sequence derives from a boy aged 5-17 years in good health. This chain joins TRBV2 and TRBJ2-7; 9 bases map to TRBD2. Sequencing input: blood. The CDR3, as DNA: TGTGCCAGCAGTGAAATAGCGGGAGTATCCTACGAGCAGTACTTC. Encoded protein: CASSEIAGVSYEQYF.